This TCR beta chain was obtained from a study of blood T cells in healthy people across ages. The V gene's germline CDR1 is LGHDT and CDR2 YNNKEL (reference sequence). The CDR3 has 15 residues. Primed by a sample-barcoded 5' primer and a J-beta primer mix, a second PCR proceeded for 7 to 11 cycles. MiXCR, run by TCRdb on the 5' RACE reads, gives a single entry per CDR3 protein. The table has about 760,000 distinct CDR3 sequences, 25% seen once. These same data were also listed under a study on T cells of mothers and their children.

This receptor was obtained from a boy under 18 in good health. The sequencing input was blood. The chain is built from TRBV3-1 and TRBJ2-5, with TRBD1 matching 7 bases. The J call is doubtful: the DNA matches TRBJ2-1 better. CDR3 sequence (DNA): TGTGCCAGCAGCGCCCGGGACAGAGGGTTGAATGAGCAGTTCTTC. Protein product: CASSARDRGLNEQFF.